This TCR beta chain comes out of a study of cytomegalovirus exposure and HLA in healthy donors (dated by TCRdb to 2016 to 2017). Notes on the research overall: In an earlier analysis of 450 to 750 of the donors, under 300 Gb of sequence data and 120 million or so unique TCR beta sequences from about 190 million T cells were reported. Approximately 310 gigabases of sequencing data and roughly 81 million unique TCR sequences made up an early release that covered over 550 HLA-typed donors. Of the roughly 430 genotyped donors, about 80% fell in the genetic ancestry cluster associated with self-reported Caucasian donors. The study aimed to test whether signatures of past pathogen exposure could be identified by cataloging public T cell receptors. The T cell repertoires of roughly 660 subjects were profiled by immunosequencing and related to cytomegalovirus serostatus. Besides the first cohort of approximately 710 subjects, a separate validation cohort made up of roughly 130 different subjects was used. High-throughput TCR immunosequencing, statistical association of individual TCRs with disease status, and machine learning were combined to predict cytomegalovirus infection status. In a later analysis, previously published TCR beta repertoires from 670 or so donors were re-analyzed and high-resolution HLA genotyping was added so that TCR occurrence patterns could be studied. Rather than drawing on any new phenotypic data, the later analysis identified candidate immune exposures from TCR beta sequences and the way those sequences occurred across donors. In an earlier analysis of a few hundred of the donors, high-throughput TCR beta sequencing was used to judge whether each TCR beta V gene segment behaved as functional or pseudogenic. Alongside the repertoire data, information on donor age, sex, ethnicity and CMV serostatus was compiled. A later genetic analysis used genome-wide SNP genotypes for about 55% of the 666 donors, treating that subset as a discovery cohort. All discovery cohort repertoires had been generated on a single sequencing platform. HLA typing covered class I and class II loci at four-digit resolution. The number of donors typed differed by locus, with roughly 620-630 for A, B, C, DRB1 and DQB1, 522 for DQA1, 600 to 610 for DPA1, and some 470 for DPB1. Roughly five DR-DQ haplotypes were handled as single units for association and clustering because linkage in the cohort was strong. Among some 400 genotyped donors of the cohort, an average of about 240,000 unique TCR beta nucleotide sequences was sequenced per donor, of which about 19% were non-productive.

Library generation was performed with the immunoSEQ multiplex PCR assay. For the multiplex PCR, a mixture combining 60 forward primers for TCR Vbeta segments and 13 reverse primers for TCR Jbeta segments was used. The CDR3 region of rearranged TCR beta genes was amplified from genomic DNA with a multiplex PCR assay. The Illumina HiSeq System was used to sequence the amplified TCR beta libraries as 87-base-pair reads. The paper's processing steps were these. In a later analysis, approximately 74 million unique TCR beta chains were counted across the 650 to 700 repertoires, and about 10 million of these chains were shared by at least two donors. Raw reads were error-corrected and collapsed into unique sequences by a nearest-neighbor algorithm in which closely related sequences were merged to remove PCR and sequencing errors. CDR3 sequences were aligned to IMGT reference sequences to assign V, D and J gene segments. For a sequence to be retained, a match of at least six nucleotides was required to both a V gene segment and a J gene segment. A rearrangement counted as productive if the CDR3 had no stop codons and remained in frame with V and J, and every other rearrangement counted as non-productive. CDR3 was defined according to IMGT convention as the region running from the second conserved V-encoded cysteine to the conserved J-encoded phenylalanine. The earlier analysis of fewer than 750 of the donors excluded sequences that lacked an unambiguous match to a single V gene segment. In an earlier analysis of 587 of the donors, V segments were called functional above 56.7% productive rearrangements and were called segregating when the between-donor standard deviation exceeded 5%. To diagnose cytomegalovirus status from the catalog of TCR beta chain sequences, a statistical classification framework was built. V and J gene assignment, in a later analysis, came from comparing TCR nucleotide sequences with IMGT/GENE-DB human TR gene sequences. Using the TCRdist pipeline, a later analysis assigned CDR3 sequences along with most-parsimonious VDJ recombination scenarios. In a later analysis, each TCR beta chain was defined by its CDR3 amino acid sequence together with its V-gene family, and reads without a unique V-gene family were excluded. In a later analysis, several hundred highly shared, low-generation-probability nucleotide sequences were removed to address suspected cross-contamination and a sequencing artifact. A later analysis calculated a clonal expansion index for each public chain from normalized within-repertoire ranks of inferred template counts. In a later analysis, generation probabilities were computed using a VDJ recombination model fitted to out-of-frame rearrangements, and the results were checked against IGoR. In a later analysis, hypergeometric tests were used to score TCR-TCR, TCR-HLA and TCR-CMV co-occurrence, with a repertoire-size bias correction applied to TCR pairs. A later analysis estimated false discovery rates by permuting HLA or CMV assignments 20 times. In a later analysis, co-occurring TCRs were grouped using DBSCAN, with TCRdist sequence similarity added in when clustering inside HLA-allele-positive subsets. Repertoires with fewer than 30,000 or more than 120,000 public chains, plus five repertoires with anomalous nucleotide sharing, were excluded from co-occurrence clustering. TCRdb limited this immuneACCESS table to in-frame rearrangements with V and J called. A share of clones is missing; checked studies link under half to unresolved V genes, and the rest is unexplained. V and J calls and clone size are copied from that table; D and trimming were computed from the DNA. For this sample there are about 150,000 clones; nearly 85% appear just once. Jointly, the top ten make up 3% to 3.5% of the sample.

Concerning this clone itself: This receptor's antigen is unknown. No much larger clonotype is one base removed from it; base qualities were not supplied.

Overall study results and their limits: In a later analysis, HLA-associated TCR beta chains showed more clonal expansion and lower generation probabilities than non-associated chains that were equally common. Because HLA typing was unavailable for some donors at each locus, only the typed subset was used in association tests. Because the 87-base-pair reads could not distinguish some IMGT-functional V segments, including TRBV6-2 and TRBV6-3, those segments were excluded. Most TCR sequences were seen in very few donors, while some public TCRs were found in many individuals. A cluster of highly shared sequence variants was judged likely to represent a technical artifact of the sequencing pipeline. Assigning TCR associations to individual alleles was difficult when HLA alleles, especially DR and DQ, strongly co-occurred. CMV serostatus was the only immune exposure information available for the cohort. Linkage disequilibrium might explain the correlated functional status among segregating V segments, but an unknown experimental factor could not be excluded. A further reported finding was that TCR beta sequences accurately predicted the HLA-A and HLA-B alleles for most subjects in the first cohort. An association between a missense DCLRE1C variant and V-gene and J-gene trimming of TCR beta chains was found in a later genetic analysis and replicated in an independent cohort. A few of the identified cytomegalovirus-associated TCR beta chains were confirmed in vitro to be specific for cytomegalovirus antigens. The classifier was reported to diagnose cytomegalovirus status with high specificity and sensitivity in both the original and validation cohorts. Compared with the approximately 670-donor mean, donors in an Asian-associated ancestry cluster had fewer N-insertions in productive TCRs, according to a later genetic analysis. In an earlier analysis of a few hundred of the donors, most TCR beta V segments were observed in productive rearrangements about 87% or about 30% of the time, broadly matching IMGT annotations. The earlier analysis of some 540 of the donors excluded 15 to 20 rarely observed V segments, including chromosome 9 orphons, because counts were too low. According to the authors, the approach could potentially be generalized to other disease states and immunological phenotypes. In a later analysis, 16,951 TCR beta sequences were associated with specific HLA alleles at a false discovery rate of 0.05. The study listed 164 TCR beta chains as associated with cytomegalovirus. Most CMV-associated TCR beta chains appeared to be HLA-restricted in a later analysis, and the HLA associations seemed to be driven largely by CMV exposure. This cohort had only TCR beta chains sequenced, and the lack of alpha or paired-chain data limited which features could be detected. A later analysis reported that several top co-occurrence clusters appeared linked to parvovirus B19, influenza, CMV and Epstein-Barr virus. The presence/absence analyses assumed that sequencing depth was roughly uniform across donors, and that assumption may not be true. According to a later analysis, TCR association rates differed among HLA loci, with DRB1 alleles showing the most associated TCRs and HLA-C alleles showing the fewest.

From cysteine to phenylalanine, the CDR3 is 15 amino acids long. The DNA shown is the 45-base CDR3, in frame from base 1. For CDR1 and CDR2, the germline V gene lists SQVTM and ANQGSEA. Cut back by 6 bases and 3 bases, the V and J ends lie 19 bases apart. The cohort consisted of 600 or so healthy bone marrow donors. Cohort members were all nominally healthy when sampled, although unrecorded immune exposures were likely present. The donor was CMV seronegative and was included in the group of a few hundred seronegative cohort members. Each donor provided a peripheral blood sample, and peripheral blood mononuclear cells were used for TCR beta sequencing. The Qiagen DNeasy Blood Extraction Kit was used to extract genomic DNA from the blood cell samples.

The sample was PBMCs. Recombination connected TRBV29-1 to TRBJ2-3; TRBD1 is possibly the D segment (5 matching bases). The source is a male donor in good health and CMV-seronegative. The CDR3 here reads CSVQTDSRATDTQYF. The DNA reads TGCAGCGTCCAGACAGACTCCCGCGCAACAGATACGCAGTATTTT.